What follows are 26 T cell receptor beta chains derived from one specimen sequenced in a study of shared clonotypes between healthy human individuals. Only CD45RO-negative cells positively selected for CCR7 counted as naive CD8 cells, so terminally differentiated effector memory CD45RA+ cells were excluded. Here immunoSEQ multiplex PCR was the method, and the copy in TCRdb shows in-frame clones only, minus some. The top ten clones hold 0.85% to 1.3% of a sample with around 2,000,000 clones, about 95% of them seen once. Sequencing was carried out using naive CD8+ T cells sorted from blood. All receptors derive from a man between 18 and 29 years old in good health.

This clone was counted once. The sample carries other DNA sequences with the same CDR3. CDR3 DNA: TGTGCCAGCAGCTTGACAGGGGGGGATGGCTACACCTTC. Amino acids: CASSLTGGDGYTF. The chain couples TRBV7-6 to TRBJ1-2, with 9 nucleotides matching TRBD1. The length of the CDR3 is 13 residues. Germline V gene sequence: CDR1 SGHVS, CDR2 FNYEAQ. V shed 3 bases, J shed 6 bases, and the junction held 2 bases outside the gene matches.

The V call is TRBV5-6, the J call TRBJ2-7; D tentatively reads TRBD1 or TRBD2 (5 bases each). Germline V gene lookup returns CDR1 SGHDT and CDR2 YYEEEE. The CDR3 contains 15 residues. V shed 2 bases and J shed 2 bases, with 14 bases lying between them. The CDR3 sequence is CASSFKLEGPYEQYF. The CDR3 DNA reads TGTGCCAGCAGCTTCAAATTAGAGGGACCCTACGAGCAGTACTTC.

V is TRBV29-1 and J is TRBJ2-3; TRBD2 aligns across 15 bases. From germline, CDR1 is SQVTM and CDR2 ANQGSEA. With 6 bases clipped from V and 2 bases from J, the junction kept 9 bases outside the gene matches. The CDR3 consists of 17 residues. CDR3 in DNA: TGCAGCGTGGCCGGGACTAGCGGGGGGTCCCCCACAGATACGCAGTATTTT. This encodes CSVAGTSGGSPTDTQYF.

The gene calls are TRBV19 and TRBJ1-4; unclear D gene. This CDR3 is built from 13 residues. CDR1 LNHDA and CDR2 SQIVND come from the germline V gene (reference sequence). V was shortened by 5 bases and J by 8 bases, with 12 bases between the two germline ends. This chain's CDR3 is CASSGPGVEKLFF. CDR3 bases: TGTGCCAGTAGTGGCCCGGGAGTCGAAAAACTGTTTTTT.

The DNA for the CDR3 is TGTGCCTGGAGTGAATGGGCCGAGACTAACTATGGCTACACCTTC. It yields the protein CAWSEWAETNYGYTF. The chain is built from TRBV30 and TRBJ1-2; D is undetermined. This CDR3 comprises 15 residues. The germline gives CDR1 GTSNPN, CDR2 SVGIG (reference sequence). Trimming removed 1 base at V and 0 bases at J, with 12 bases between.

Details on this clone: Other DNA sequences from this sample encode an identical CDR3 as well. CDR3 DNA: TGTGCCAGCAGCTTGGGGGGTGAAAAACTGTTTTTT. It encodes CASSLGGEKLFF. The chain recombines TRBV5-4 with TRBJ1-4; D gene uncertain. Germline V gives CDR1 SGHNT, CDR2 YYREEE (reference sequence). The CDR3 is 12 residues long. The V end lost 0 bases, the J end lost 7 bases, and 4 bases lay between the germline ends.

This clone was detected only once. The J gene is TRBJ2-7, the V gene TRBV10-2; 9 positions match TRBD2. The CDR3 has 17 amino acids. Germline CDR1 WSHSY, CDR2 SAAADI. V shed 6 bases, J shed 0 bases, and the junction held 12 bases outside the gene matches. CDR3 in amino acids: CASRGGLAGLSSYEQYF. The CDR3 bases are TGCGCCAGCAGGGGGGGGCTAGCGGGACTCAGCTCCTACGAGCAGTACTTC.

V gene TRBV6-1 combines with J gene TRBJ2-3, with a possible D match to TRBD1 (6 bases). Trimming left V 6 bases short and J 3 bases short, with 22 bases between. Germline V gene lookup returns CDR1 MNHNS and CDR2 SASEGT. The CDR3 loop spans 17 amino acids. The CDR3 here is CASRELTGFSWTDTQYF. DNA of the CDR3: TGTGCCAGCAGGGAACTAACAGGGTTTAGTTGGACAGATACGCAGTATTTT.

The chain combines TRBV6-1 with TRBJ2-3; the D gene is possibly TRBD2 (6 bases). Germline V gene sequence: CDR1 MNHNS, CDR2 SASEGT. The CDR3 is 18 amino acids. V was trimmed by 1 base and J by 1 base, leaving 18 bases between them. The CDR3 coding sequence is TGTGCCAGCAGTGAAGACCGCCACAGCTGGGGGGGCACAGATACGCAGTATTTT. Translated, it gives CASSEDRHSWGGTDTQYF.

The V gene is TRBV7-9, the J gene TRBJ1-1; tentatively, D is TRBD1 (5 bases). V lost 2 bases and J 7 bases, leaving 8 bases between the germline ends. The CDR3 has 12 residues. The germline V gene has CDR1 SEHNR and CDR2 FQNEAQ (reference sequence). CDR3 residues: CASSLTGVEAFF. DNA of the CDR3: TGTGCCAGCAGCTTAACAGGAGTTGAAGCTTTCTTT.

As DNA, the CDR3 is TGTGCCAGCGGAAATCCGGACGGTCTTCCCCACTTT. Its translation is CASGNPDGLPHF. The chain has TRBV28 and TRBJ1-6, with unresolved D. Germline CDR1 is MDHEN and CDR2 is SYDVKM. V dropped 8 bases and J dropped 18 bases, with 20 bases sitting between them. This CDR3 is built from 12 residues.

This rearrangement joins TRBV27 to TRBJ1-2, with D perhaps matching TRBD1 (5 bases). The V end lost 0 bases, the J end lost 8 bases, and 16 bases lay between the germline ends. The germline V gene has CDR1 MNHEY and CDR2 SMNVEV (reference sequence). CDR3 length equals 15 residues. CDR3 loop: CASSLSQGTFGGYTF. In DNA, the CDR3 is TGTGCCAGCAGTTTATCGCAAGGGACCTTCGGAGGCTACACCTTC.

The J gene is TRBJ1-5, the V gene TRBV19; TRBD1 matches 7 bases. The CDR3 has 16 amino acids. The V gene end was trimmed by 5 bases and the J gene end by 0 bases; junction bases not matched to a gene: 7. Germline assignment: CDR1 LNHDA and CDR2 SQIVND (reference sequence). The CDR3 region is CASSPNRGHSNQPQHF. The CDR3 DNA is TGTGCCAGTAGTCCAAACAGGGGACATAGCAATCAGCCCCAGCATTTT.

A single count supports this clone. This chain links TRBV10-3 with TRBJ1-1; a possible D gene is TRBD1 (5 bases). The V and J ends lost 3 bases and 7 bases respectively, with 12 bases between them. Germline V gene lookup returns CDR1 ENHRY and CDR2 SYGVKD. The CDR3 has 13 residues. DNA for the CDR3: TGTGCCATCAGTGAACGGAGCGGGGGTGAAGCTTTCTTT. Its protein is CAISERSGGEAFF.

The J gene is TRBJ1-6, the V gene TRBV28, with 8 bases matching TRBD1. V trimming: 5 bases; J trimming: 9 bases; junction bases outside the gene matches: 15. Per the germline V gene, CDR1 is MDHEN and CDR2 is SYDVKM. This CDR3 contains 17 residues. CDR3 region: CASSTETGASVFSPLHF. The CDR3 DNA is TGTGCCAGCAGTACAGAGACAGGGGCTTCTGTTTTTTCACCCCTCCACTTT.

This clone has just one count. The rearrangement joins TRBV9 to TRBJ2-7; 13 nucleotides align to TRBD2. The germline V gene encodes CDR1 SGDLS and CDR2 YYNGEE. Trimming at V came to 2 bases and at J to 4 bases, leaving 3 bases not matched to a gene. The CDR3 is made up of 15 amino acids. CDR3 DNA: TGTGCCAGCAGCGTTGGACTAGCGGGAGTGTACGAGCAGTACTTC. Its translation: CASSVGLAGVYEQYF.

V is TRBV25-1 and J is TRBJ2-5; D gene ambiguous. This CDR3 has 14 amino acids. Trimming removed 9 bases from V and 5 bases from J, with 19 bases in between. The germline V gene has CDR1 MGHDK and CDR2 SYGVNS. CDR3 in amino acids: CASGKSGLSETQYF. As DNA, the CDR3 is TGTGCCAGTGGGAAATCCGGGCTATCGGAGACCCAGTACTTC.

The rearrangement joins TRBV28 to TRBJ2-1; 8 bases match TRBD2. Trimming at V came to 3 bases and at J to 8 bases, leaving 6 bases not matched to a gene. This CDR3 spans 14 amino acids. Germline CDR1 and CDR2: MDHEN and SYDVKM. The CDR3 loop reads CASSLGTRGDEQFF. In nucleotides, the CDR3 is TGTGCCAGCAGTTTGGGGACTAGAGGGGATGAGCAGTTCTTC.

This clone has a handful of counts. The chain combines TRBV21-1 with TRBJ1-5. TRBV21-1 is deemed a pseudogene. The CDR3 runs to 15 residues. The CDR3 sequence is CASRETGYGNQPQHF. Written as DNA, the CDR3 is TGTGCCAGCAGGGAGACGGGGTACGGCAATCAGCCCCAGCATTTT.

The V and J genes are TRBV2 and TRBJ2-7; D is uncertain. The CDR3 consists of 12 residues. With 7 bases removed from V and 2 bases from J, the gap between germline ends came to 9 bases. The germline V gene encodes CDR1 SNHLY and CDR2 FYNNEI. CDR3 bases: TGTGCCAGCAAAGATAAGCCCTACGAGCAGTACTTC. Translation: CASKDKPYEQYF.

The chain has TRBV13 and TRBJ2-7; 8 bases are a match to TRBD1. The CDR3 covers 14 residues. Trimming at V came to 1 base and at J to 5 bases, leaving 4 bases not matched to a gene. CDR1 PRHDT and CDR2 FYEKMQ come from the germline V gene (reference sequence). CDR3 sequence reads: CASSLERTGNEQYF. The CDR3, as DNA: TGTGCCAGCAGCTTAGAACGGACAGGGAACGAGCAGTACTTC.

The V call is TRBV4-3, the J call TRBJ2-7; D unclear. This CDR3 is 13 amino acids long. The germline V gene encodes CDR1 LGHNA and CDR2 YSLEER. V dropped 2 bases and J dropped 0 bases, with 5 bases sitting between them. CDR3 region: CASSQLISYEQYF. CDR3 nucleotide sequence: TGCGCCAGCAGCCAACTTATCTCCTACGAGCAGTACTTC.

V gene TRBV29-1 combines with J gene TRBJ1-1; 7 bases agree with TRBD1. Germline V gene lookup returns CDR1 SQVTM and CDR2 ANQGSEA. V trimming: 6 bases; J trimming: 7 bases; junction bases outside the gene matches: 8. CDR3 length: 12 residues. DNA of the CDR3: TGCAGCGTACCCGGGACAGCTCTTGAAGCTTTCTTT. Its protein is CSVPGTALEAFF.

The table lists this clone with many counts. The chain combines TRBV7-9 with TRBJ1-2; D gene ambiguous. Trimming removed 2 bases at V and 4 bases at J, with 17 bases between. The CDR3 has 16 residues. CDR1 SEHNR and CDR2 FQNEAQ come from the germline V gene (reference sequence). The CDR3 reads CASSLTSGPGGYGYTF. CDR3 bases: TGTGCCAGCAGCTTAACCAGCGGGCCCGGAGGCTATGGCTACACCTTC.

CDR3 bases: TGTGCCAGCAGTGAAGTGGGGACAGGGAGGTATGAGCAGTTCTTC. Amino acids: CASSEVGTGRYEQFF. This chain links TRBV2 with TRBJ2-1; TRBD1 matches at 9 bases. This CDR3 contains 15 residues. After removal of 1 base from V and 8 bases from J, the junction contained 6 bases not matched to a gene. In germline, CDR1 is SNHLY, CDR2 FYNNEI.

The rearrangement joins TRBV11-2 to TRBJ1-5; TRBD1 matches 9 bases. The V segment lost 5 bases and the J segment 10 bases; nucleotides outside the gene matches: 12. The CDR3 is 15 residues long. Germline loops: CDR1 SGHAT, CDR2 FQNNGV. CDR3 sequence: CASSQTGTGIRPQHF. CDR3 DNA: TGTGCCAGCAGCCAAACCGGGACAGGGATCCGTCCCCAGCATTTT.